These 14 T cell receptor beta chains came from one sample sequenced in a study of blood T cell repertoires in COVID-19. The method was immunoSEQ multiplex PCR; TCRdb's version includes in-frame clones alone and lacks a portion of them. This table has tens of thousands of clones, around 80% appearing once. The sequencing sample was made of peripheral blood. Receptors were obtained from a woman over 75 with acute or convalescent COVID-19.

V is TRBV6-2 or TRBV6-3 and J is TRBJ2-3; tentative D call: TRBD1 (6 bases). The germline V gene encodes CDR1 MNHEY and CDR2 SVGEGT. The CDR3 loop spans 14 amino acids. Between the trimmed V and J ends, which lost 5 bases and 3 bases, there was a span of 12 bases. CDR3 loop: CASSPRTETDTQYF. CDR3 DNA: TGTGCCAGCAGTCCCCGGACAGAAACAGATACGCAGTATTTT.

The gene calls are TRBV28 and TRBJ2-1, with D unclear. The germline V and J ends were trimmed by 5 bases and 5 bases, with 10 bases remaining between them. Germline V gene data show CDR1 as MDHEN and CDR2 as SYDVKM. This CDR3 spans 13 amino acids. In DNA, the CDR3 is TGTGCCAGCAGTCCCCACTTAAACAATGAGCAGTTCTTC. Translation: CASSPHLNNEQFF.

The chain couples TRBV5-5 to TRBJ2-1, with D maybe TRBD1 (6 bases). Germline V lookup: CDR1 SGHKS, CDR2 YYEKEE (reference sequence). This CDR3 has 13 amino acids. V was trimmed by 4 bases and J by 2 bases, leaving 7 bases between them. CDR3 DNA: TGTGCCAGCAGCAGGGACACCTACAATGAGCAGTTCTTC. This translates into CASSRDTYNEQFF.

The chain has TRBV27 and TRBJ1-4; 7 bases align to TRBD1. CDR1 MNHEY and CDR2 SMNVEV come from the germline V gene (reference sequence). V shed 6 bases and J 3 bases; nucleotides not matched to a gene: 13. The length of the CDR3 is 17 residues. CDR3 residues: CASSPTGRGLSNEKLFF. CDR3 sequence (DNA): TGTGCCAGCAGCCCTACGGGCAGGGGGTTATCTAATGAAAAACTGTTTTTT.

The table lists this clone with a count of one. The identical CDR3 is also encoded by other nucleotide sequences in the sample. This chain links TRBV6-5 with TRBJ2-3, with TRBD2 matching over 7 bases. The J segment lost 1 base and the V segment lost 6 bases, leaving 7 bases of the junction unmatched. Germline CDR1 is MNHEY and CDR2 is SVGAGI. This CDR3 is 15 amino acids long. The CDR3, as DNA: TGTGCCAGCAGCCGCGCTAGCGGACGCACAGATACGCAGTATTTT. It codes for CASSRASGRTDTQYF.

CDR3 sequence reads: CAISVTSGADTQYF. The DNA of the CDR3 is TGTGCCATCAGTGTGACTAGTGGAGCAGATACGCAGTATTTT. The chain carries TRBV10-3 and TRBJ2-3; TRBD2 is a possible D gene (6 bases). The germline V gene has CDR1 ENHRY and CDR2 SYGVKD. Trimming pared 4 bases from V and 4 bases from J, leaving 12 bases between. This CDR3 spans 14 amino acids.

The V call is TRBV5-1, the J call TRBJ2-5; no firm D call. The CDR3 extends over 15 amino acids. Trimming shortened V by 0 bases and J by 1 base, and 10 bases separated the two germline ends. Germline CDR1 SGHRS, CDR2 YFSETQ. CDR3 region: CASSLVPLLQETQYF. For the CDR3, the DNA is TGCGCCAGCAGCTTGGTACCATTACTCCAAGAGACCCAGTACTTC.

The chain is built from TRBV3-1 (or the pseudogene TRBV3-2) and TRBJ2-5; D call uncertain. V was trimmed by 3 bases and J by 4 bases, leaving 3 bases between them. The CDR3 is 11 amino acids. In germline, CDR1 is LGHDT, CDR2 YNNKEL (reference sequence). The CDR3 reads CASSQAETQYF. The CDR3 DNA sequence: TGTGCCAGCAGCCAGGCAGAGACCCAGTACTTC.

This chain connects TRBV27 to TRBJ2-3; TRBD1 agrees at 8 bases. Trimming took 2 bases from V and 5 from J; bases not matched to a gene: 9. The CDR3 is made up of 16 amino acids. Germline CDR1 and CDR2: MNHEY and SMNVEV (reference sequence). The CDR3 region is CASSLVGRGRIDTQYF. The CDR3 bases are TGTGCCAGCAGTTTAGTTGGCAGGGGGCGCATAGATACGCAGTATTTT.

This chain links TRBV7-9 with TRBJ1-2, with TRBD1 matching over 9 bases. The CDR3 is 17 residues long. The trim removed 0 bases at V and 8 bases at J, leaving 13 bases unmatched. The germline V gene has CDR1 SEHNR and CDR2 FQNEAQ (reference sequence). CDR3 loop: CASSLASGQGRSAGYTF. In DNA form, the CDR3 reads TGTGCCAGCAGCTTAGCCTCTGGACAGGGGCGCTCCGCGGGCTACACCTTC.

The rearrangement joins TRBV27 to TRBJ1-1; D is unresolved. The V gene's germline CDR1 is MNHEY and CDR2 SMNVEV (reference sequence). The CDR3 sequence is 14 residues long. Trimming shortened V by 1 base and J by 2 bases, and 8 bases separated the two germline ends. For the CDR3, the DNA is TGTGCCAGCAGTTTATTGGGCTATAACACTGAAGCTTTCTTT. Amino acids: CASSLLGYNTEAFF.

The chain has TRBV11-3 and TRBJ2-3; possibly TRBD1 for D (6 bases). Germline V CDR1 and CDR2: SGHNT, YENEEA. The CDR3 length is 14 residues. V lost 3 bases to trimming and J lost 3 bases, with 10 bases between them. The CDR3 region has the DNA TGTGCCAGCAGCTTGGGGGCGTTGACAGATACGCAGTATTTT. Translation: CASSLGALTDTQYF.

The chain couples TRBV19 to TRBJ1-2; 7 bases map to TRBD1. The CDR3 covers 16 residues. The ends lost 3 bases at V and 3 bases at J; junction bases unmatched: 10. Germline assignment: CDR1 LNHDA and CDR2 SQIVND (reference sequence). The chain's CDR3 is CASSIYGTEVDYGYTF. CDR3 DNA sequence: TGTGCCAGTAGTATTTACGGGACAGAAGTAGACTATGGCTACACCTTC.

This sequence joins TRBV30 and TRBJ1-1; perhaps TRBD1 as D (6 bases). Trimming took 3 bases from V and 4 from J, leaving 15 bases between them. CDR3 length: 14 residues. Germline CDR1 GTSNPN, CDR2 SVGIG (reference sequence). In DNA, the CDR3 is TGTGCCTGGAGGATTAGGGGGTCCAGCACTGAAGCTTTCTTT. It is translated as CAWRIRGSSTEAFF. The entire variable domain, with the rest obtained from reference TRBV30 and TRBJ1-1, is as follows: SQTIHQWPATLVQPVGSPLSLECTVEGTSNPNLYWYRQAAGRGLQLLFYSVGIGQISSEVPQNLSASRPQDRQFILSSKKLLLSDSGFYLCAWRIRGSSTEAFFGQGTRLTVV.